This T cell receptor (beta chain) was sequenced in a study of T cell repertoires in cytomegalovirus infection. Study summary: Peptides in the study included HLA-C-restricted and HLA-B-restricted CMV epitopes. Public signatures in TCR beta pointed to CMV infection and matching HLA type. Study outcomes and limitations: Carriers of CMV plus the relevant HLA were identified by cumulative public TCR beta family frequency. Within the response measured ex vivo, HLA-C-restricted CMV-specific TCR beta clonotypes were dominant.

TCRdb reanalysed the reads using MiXCR and keeps one entry per CDR3 protein. This table has approximately 300,000 distinct CDR3 sequences, roughly 25% appearing once. Germline V gives CDR1 SGHTA, CDR2 FQGNSA. CDR3 size: 13 residues. The germline V and J ends were trimmed by 7 bases and 1 base, with 10 bases remaining between them. This clonotype was observed a few times. Its target is unknown. This TCR was recovered from a human donor in good health (CMV status not recorded). Some clones in this sample may be carry-over from other donors' samples. The material sequenced was cultured PBMCs, taken from culture after CMV antigen stimulation. This chain connects TRBV7-2 to TRBJ2-5; no clear D. The CDR3 here is CASTGGFQETQYF. Here the CDR3 DNA reads TGTGCCAGCACCGGCGGATTCCAAGAGACCCAGTACTTC. The full variable domain, in which reference TRBV7-2 and TRBJ2-5 provide the parts outside the CDR3, is GAGVSQSPSNKVTEKGKDVELRCDPISGHTALYWYRQSLGQGLEFLIYFQGNSAPDKSGLPSDRFSAERTGGSVSTLTIQRTQQEDSAVYLCASTGGFQETQYFGPGTRLLVL.